The 25 T cell receptor beta chains below all came from one sample that was sequenced in a study of T cell changes during pregnancy in multiple sclerosis. Here immunoSEQ multiplex PCR was the method, and the copy in TCRdb shows in-frame clones only, minus some. The data hold 40,000 to 60,000 clones, with under 95% observed a single time. The sample consisted of CD8+ T cells from peripheral blood mononuclear cells, taken before pregnancy. These receptors came from a female donor with multiple sclerosis, enrolled in a pregnancy study.

The CDR3 nucleotides are TGTGCCAGCAGCGCCTCCGGGACAGGGGTCTACGAGCAGTACTTC. The encoded protein is CASSASGTGVYEQYF. V usage is TRBV5-6 and J usage is TRBJ2-7, with 10 nucleotides matching TRBD1. The junction had 7 bases not matched to a gene; V was cut back by 4 bases and J by 3 bases. The CDR3 length is 15 residues. Germline V gene sequence: CDR1 SGHDT, CDR2 YYEEEE. Complete variable domain (other parts from reference TRBV5-6 and TRBJ2-7): DAGVTQSPTHLIKTRGQQVTLRCSPKSGHDTVSWYQQALGQGPQFIFQYYEEEERQRGNFPDRFSGHQFPNYSSELNVNALLLGDSALYLCASSASGTGVYEQYFGPGTRLTVT.

This clone was detected only once. The gene calls are TRBV4-1 and TRBJ2-7; 8 bases are shared with TRBD1. Germline V lookup: CDR1 MGHRA, CDR2 YSYEKL. With V trimmed by 3 bases and J by 5 bases, 3 bases remained unmatched. The CDR3 has 13 residues. CDR3 protein: CASSHQGANEQYF. In DNA, the CDR3 is TGCGCCAGCAGCCACCAGGGGGCTAACGAGCAGTACTTC.

This clone was detected a few times. V gene TRBV18 combines with J gene TRBJ1-5, with TRBD1 matching over 7 bases. The CDR3 runs 19 residues. Germline trimming cut 6 bases from V and 4 bases from J; bases unmatched to any gene: 21. The germline V gene encodes CDR1 KGHSH and CDR2 LQKENI. CDR3 nucleotides: TGTGCCAGCTCCCCCAACCGTTCTGGCGACAGGGTTTCAAATCAGCCCCAGCATTTT. Its protein is CASSPNRSGDRVSNQPQHF. Full variable domain (outside the CDR3, taken from reference TRBV18 and TRBJ1-5): NAGVMQNPRHLVRRRGQEARLRCSPMKGHSHVYWYRQLPEEGLKFMVYLQKENIIDESGMPKERFSAEFPKEGPSILRIQQVVRGDSAAYFCASSPNRSGDRVSNQPQHFGDGTRLSIL.

The chain employs TRBV27 and TRBJ2-7; TRBD2 matches at 8 bases. With 0 bases clipped from V and 1 base from J, the junction kept 2 bases outside the gene matches. Germline V lookup: CDR1 MNHEY, CDR2 SMNVEV (reference sequence). This CDR3 region has 15 residues. In nucleotides, the CDR3 is TGTGCCAGCAGTTTATCCGTAGCGGGATCCTACGAGCAGTACTTC. Translation gives CASSLSVAGSYEQYF.

V and J are TRBV19 and TRBJ1-1, with D maybe TRBD1 (6 bases). The length of the CDR3 is 15 residues. The germline V gene encodes CDR1 LNHDA and CDR2 SQIVND (reference sequence). Deletions cut 5 bases from V and 2 bases from J, with 15 bases between. Here the CDR3 reads CASSAIGQLNTEAFF. CDR3 DNA sequence: TGTGCCAGTAGTGCTATAGGACAGTTAAACACTGAAGCTTTCTTT.

This clone was seen only once. The V gene is TRBV4-1, the J gene TRBJ2-7; TRBD1 matches at 9 bases. The CDR3 sequence is 16 residues long. V lost 3 bases, J lost 3 bases, and 9 bases stayed unmatched. CDR1 and CDR2 (germline): MGHRA, YSYEKL. The CDR3 DNA is TGCGCCAGCAGCCAGGTTACTGGGACAGGGATCTACGAGCAGTACTTC. Its translation: CASSQVTGTGIYEQYF.

The chain recombines TRBV7-3 with TRBJ1-1, with D maybe TRBD1 (6 bases). Trimming pared 4 bases from V and 5 bases from J, leaving 11 bases between. The CDR3 consists of 13 residues. Looked up from germline, CDR1 is SGHTA and CDR2 is FQGTGA. The CDR3 region is CASSSSGATEAFF. Written as DNA, the CDR3 is TGTGCCAGCAGCTCCTCAGGGGCTACTGAAGCTTTCTTT.

V gene TRBV19 combines with J gene TRBJ1-1; the D is unclear. The CDR3 loop spans 12 amino acids. The V end lost 7 bases, the J end lost 1 base, and 7 bases lay between the germline ends. Germline CDR1 reads LNHDA; CDR2 reads SQIVND (reference sequence). CDR3 nucleotide sequence: TGTGCCAGTAATAACGGGAACACTGAAGCTTTCTTT. As protein: CASNNGNTEAFF.

The genes are TRBV4-2 and TRBJ2-7; D might be TRBD1 (6 bases). The germline V gene encodes CDR1 LGHNA and CDR2 YNFKEQ. The CDR3 has 16 residues. The ends were cut back, 1 base at V and 6 bases at J, with 19 bases in the middle. The CDR3: CASSQAGTLYLVEQYF. In nucleotides, the CDR3 is TGTGCCAGCAGCCAAGCCGGGACACTTTACCTGGTCGAGCAGTACTTC.

This chain's CDR3 is CASSPEGGTYEQYF. Here the CDR3 DNA reads TGTGCCAGCAGCCCAGAGGGTGGCACCTACGAGCAGTACTTC. This chain joins TRBV9 and TRBJ2-7; D may be TRBD2 (5 bases). V was trimmed by 4 bases and J by 2 bases, leaving 13 bases between them. The CDR3 sequence is 14 residues long. The germline CDR1 and CDR2 sequences are SGDLS and YYNGEE.

V is TRBV4-1 and J is TRBJ2-1, with D possibly TRBD2 on 5 matching bases. Per germline, CDR1 MGHRA and CDR2 YSYEKL. With 0 bases removed from V and 6 bases from J, the gap between germline ends came to 15 bases. The CDR3 loop spans 16 amino acids. The CDR3 sequence: CASSQDSASISNEQFF. The CDR3 coding sequence is TGCGCCAGCAGCCAAGATTCGGCTAGCATTAGCAATGAGCAGTTCTTC.

This chain connects TRBV10-3 to TRBJ1-1; D call uncertain. The CDR3 spans 16 residues. The ends were cut back, 0 bases at V and 3 bases at J, with 14 bases in the middle. The V gene's germline CDR1 is ENHRY and CDR2 SYGVKD. The CDR3 region has the DNA TGTGCCATCAGTGAGTCTGCCGGGAGGAGGGACACTGAAGCTTTCTTT. It yields the protein CAISESAGRRDTEAFF.

V usage is TRBV5-6 and J usage is TRBJ2-1; TRBD2 matches at 12 bases. This CDR3 is 14 amino acids long. J was trimmed by 13 bases and V by 4 bases; bases with no gene match: 9. Germline V gene data show CDR1 as SGHDT and CDR2 as YYEEEE. CDR3 sequence reads: CASSPTGLAGFQFF. The CDR3 DNA follows: TGTGCCAGCAGCCCCACCGGACTAGCGGGATTTCAGTTCTTC.

The chain combines TRBV6-4 with TRBJ2-7; D is uncertain. Trimming removed 0 bases at V and 10 bases at J, with 13 bases between. Germline V lookup: CDR1 MRHNA, CDR2 SNTAGT. The CDR3 consists of 13 residues. Here the CDR3 DNA reads TGTGCCAGCAGTGACTCGAATGGAGCACTACAGTACTTC. It translates to CASSDSNGALQYF.

This chain links TRBV6-5 with TRBJ2-2; a possible D gene is TRBD1 (5 bases). The V gene's germline CDR1 is MNHEY and CDR2 SVGAGI. V shed 4 bases and J shed 0 bases, with 9 bases lying between them. CDR3 length: 15 amino acids. The CDR3 region has the DNA TGTGCCAGCAGTTCCCGACAGACGAACACCGGGGAGCTGTTTTTT. Translating it yields CASSSRQTNTGELFF.

The chain combines TRBV5-1 with TRBJ1-2, with unresolved D. The CDR3 loop spans 12 amino acids. The V gene lost 3 bases and the J gene lost 6 bases, with 9 bases spanning the gap. CDR1 is SGHRS and CDR2 is YFSETQ in the germline V gene. This CDR3 reads CASSSRRDGYTF. The DNA of the CDR3 is TGCGCCAGCAGCTCCAGGAGGGATGGCTACACCTTC.

This rearrangement joins TRBV28 to TRBJ2-5; weak D call: TRBD1 (6 bases). This CDR3 region has 15 residues. Trimming removed 6 bases at V and 4 bases at J, with 18 bases between. CDR1 and CDR2 (germline): MDHEN, SYDVKM. CDR3 in amino acids: CASRSNTGWRETQYF. In nucleotides, the CDR3 is TGTGCCAGCAGGTCTAATACAGGGTGGAGAGAGACCCAGTACTTC.

The gene calls are TRBV29-1 and TRBJ2-1; possible D gene TRBD2, 6 bases. CDR1 SQVTM and CDR2 ANQGSEA come from the germline V gene. The V end was cut by 4 bases, the J end by 2 bases, with 12 bases between. This CDR3 is 14 amino acids long. The CDR3 nucleotides read TGCAGCGTTGTGGGGGGTAATACCTACAATGAGCAGTTCTTC. This gives the protein CSVVGGNTYNEQFF.

This chain uses TRBV27 with TRBJ2-7; 8 bases align to TRBD2. This CDR3 is 14 amino acids long. The J segment lost 2 bases and the V segment lost 4 bases, leaving 4 bases of the junction unmatched. Germline V lookup: CDR1 MNHEY, CDR2 SMNVEV (reference sequence). The CDR3 region has the DNA TGTGCCAGCAGTTGGACTAGCCCTGCCTACGAGCAGTACTTC. Its protein is CASSWTSPAYEQYF.

This clone has a single count. The CDR3 DNA is TGTGCCAGCAGTCCCGACACAGGGCCCCTCTCCTACGAGCAGTACTTC. Its translation: CASSPDTGPLSYEQYF. The chain carries TRBV27 and TRBJ2-7, with D perhaps matching TRBD1 (6 bases). The germline V and J ends were trimmed by 5 bases and 0 bases, with 17 bases remaining between them. Germline loops: CDR1 MNHEY, CDR2 SMNVEV (reference sequence). The CDR3 runs 16 residues.

The chain combines TRBV9 with TRBJ2-1; D is unresolved. The length of the CDR3 is 12 residues. V was clipped by 7 bases and J by 3 bases, with 8 bases between them. Looked up from germline, CDR1 is SGDLS and CDR2 is YYNGEE. The CDR3 DNA sequence: TGTGCCAGCGGGTCGGGCTACAATGAGCAGTTCTTC. This gives the protein CASGSGYNEQFF.

V is TRBV14 and J is TRBJ2-7, with D maybe TRBD2 (5 bases). The germline V gene encodes CDR1 SGHDN and CDR2 FVKESK. This CDR3 is built from 11 residues. V lost 5 bases, J lost 4 bases, and 6 bases lay in between. The CDR3 is CASSEGYEQYF. Written as DNA, the CDR3 is TGTGCCAGCAGCGAGGGTTACGAGCAGTACTTC.

The gene calls are TRBV5-1 and TRBJ2-1, with TRBD2 matching 7 bases. The CDR3 is made up of 15 amino acids. After removal of 2 bases from V and 3 bases from J, the junction contained 5 bases not matched to a gene. Germline V gene data show CDR1 as SGHRS and CDR2 as YFSETQ. The CDR3 loop reads CASSLSGVGYNEQFF. CDR3 coding DNA: TGCGCCAGCAGCTTAAGCGGGGTCGGCTACAATGAGCAGTTCTTC.

This chain links TRBV7-3 with TRBJ2-5, with a weak D call TRBD2 (6 bases). The germline CDR1 and CDR2 sequences are SGHTA and FQGTGA. There are 14 residues in the CDR3. The V and J ends lost 5 bases and 0 bases respectively, with 10 bases between them. The CDR3 coding sequence is TGTGCCAGCAGCGATCCTAGCGACCAAGAGACCCAGTACTTC. It encodes CASSDPSDQETQYF.

This chain links TRBV15 with TRBJ2-7; TRBD1 agrees at 7 bases. Germline assignment: CDR1 LNHNV and CDR2 YYDKDF (reference sequence). Trimming took 3 bases from V and 3 from J; bases not matched to a gene: 5. This CDR3 comprises 14 residues. The CDR3 nucleotides are TGTGCCACCAGCAGGTATGCAGGGGGCTACGAGCAGTACTTC. It encodes CATSRYAGGYEQYF.